Each of the 4 T cell receptor beta chains below was sequenced from the same sample in a study of neoadjuvant anti-PD-1 for oral cavity cancer (dated by TCRdb to the early 2020s). Library prep was done by the immunoSEQ multiplex PCR assay. TCRdb provides this immuneACCESS table in a form limited to in-frame rearrangements. Some clones are lacking; in checked studies, under half of them reflect an unresolved V gene, and why the rest are absent is not known. The table for this sample lists 10,000 to 15,000 clones; about 71% of them were counted only once. Just over 2.5% of the sample comes from the top ten. What the time point label conveys for this sample: after neoadjuvant nivolumab, at surgical resection. Source: PBMCs, taken after nivolumab (anti-PD-1) treatment. The receptors here all came from a person between 40 and 85 years old with oral cavity squamous cell carcinoma.

The rearrangement joins TRBV4-1 to TRBJ2-1; no reliable D call. The germline V and J ends were trimmed by 3 bases and 6 bases, with 12 bases remaining between them. The length of the CDR3 is 14 residues. The germline V gene has CDR1 MGHRA and CDR2 YSYEKL. Here the CDR3 DNA reads TGCGCCAGCAGCCACCCAACTAAACGCAATGAGCAGTTCTTC. Protein sequence: CASSHPTKRNEQFF.

This chain connects TRBV7-3 to TRBJ2-7; 7 nucleotides line up with TRBD1. Germline lookup yields CDR1 SGHTA and CDR2 FQGTGA. With 5 bases clipped from V and 1 base from J, the junction kept 8 bases outside the gene matches. This CDR3 comprises 15 residues. The CDR3 reads CASSVSGTESYEQYF. The DNA for the CDR3 is TGTGCCAGCAGCGTATCCGGGACAGAGTCCTACGAGCAGTACTTC.

The chain links TRBV7-3 to TRBJ1-2; D is perhaps TRBD1 (6 bases). Germline V gene lookup returns CDR1 SGHTA and CDR2 FQGTGA. Between the trimmed V and J ends, which lost 5 bases and 10 bases, there was a span of 20 bases. The CDR3 covers 14 residues. The DNA of the CDR3 is TGTGCCAGCAGCCAGAGGGGACACGGCCGGGACTACACCTTC. This codes for CASSQRGHGRDYTF.

This chain joins TRBV14 and TRBJ2-1, with D unclear. Trimming removed 3 bases from V and 5 bases from J, with 2 bases in between. From germline, CDR1 is SGHDN and CDR2 FVKESK. The CDR3 runs to 11 residues. CDR3 region: CASSHHNEQFF. The CDR3 DNA reads TGTGCCAGCAGCCACCACAATGAGCAGTTCTTC.